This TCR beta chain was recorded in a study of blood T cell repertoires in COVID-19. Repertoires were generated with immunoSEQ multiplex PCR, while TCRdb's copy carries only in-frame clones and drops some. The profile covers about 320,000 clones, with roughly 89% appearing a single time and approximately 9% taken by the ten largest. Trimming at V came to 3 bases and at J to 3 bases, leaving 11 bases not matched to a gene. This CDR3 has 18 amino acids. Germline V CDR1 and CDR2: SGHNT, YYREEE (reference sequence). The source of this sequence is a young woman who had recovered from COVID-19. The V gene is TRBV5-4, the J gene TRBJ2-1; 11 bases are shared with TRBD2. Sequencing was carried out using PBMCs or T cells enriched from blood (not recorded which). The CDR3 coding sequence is TGTGCCAGCAGCTCAGCGGTGTCGGGACTAGCGGACTACAATGAGCAGTTCTTC. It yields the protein CASSSAVSGLADYNEQFF.